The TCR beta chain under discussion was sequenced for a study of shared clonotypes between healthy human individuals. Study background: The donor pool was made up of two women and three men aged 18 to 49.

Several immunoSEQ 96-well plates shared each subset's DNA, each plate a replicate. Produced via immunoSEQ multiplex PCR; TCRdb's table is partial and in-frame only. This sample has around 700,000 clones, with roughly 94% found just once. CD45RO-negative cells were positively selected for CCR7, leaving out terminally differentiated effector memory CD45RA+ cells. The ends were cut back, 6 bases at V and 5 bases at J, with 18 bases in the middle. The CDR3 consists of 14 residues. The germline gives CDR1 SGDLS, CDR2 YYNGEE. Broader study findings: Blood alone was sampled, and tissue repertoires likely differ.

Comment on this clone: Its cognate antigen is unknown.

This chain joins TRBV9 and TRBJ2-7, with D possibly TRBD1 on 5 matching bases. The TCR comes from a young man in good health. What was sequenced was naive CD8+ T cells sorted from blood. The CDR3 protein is CASTSGVGLHEQYF. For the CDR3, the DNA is TGTGCCAGCACTAGTGGGGTGGGGCTCCACGAGCAGTACTTC.